This T cell receptor (beta chain) was captured by sequencing in a study of blood T cell repertoires in COVID-19. Methods used by the authors: Estimation of nucleated cell counts was performed using reference gene primer amplification. Here immunoSEQ multiplex PCR was the method, and the copy in TCRdb shows in-frame clones only, minus some. The V and J calls and clone size are taken from that table; D and trimming were inferred from the DNA. The profile shows approximately 130,000 clones, around three quarters of them singletons. Per the germline V gene, CDR1 is MDHEN and CDR2 is SYDVKM. The ends were cut back, 7 bases at V and 2 bases at J, with 18 bases in the middle. The CDR3 is 16 amino acids.

The receptor's source is a human donor in a cohort sampled during active COVID-19. The chain couples TRBV28 to TRBJ1-5; weak D call: TRBD1 (6 bases). The sequenced sample consisted of peripheral blood. CDR3: CASTPGGRAGNQPQHF. CDR3 sequence (DNA): TGTGCCAGCACCCCGGGGGGCAGGGCGGGCAATCAGCCCCAGCATTTT.